This T cell receptor (beta chain) was observed in a study of T cell responses to AZD1222 COVID-19 vaccine. Whole-study results and caveats: It should be noted that donors were predominantly white British and more often female, and clonal diversity was possibly underestimated.

The data were produced by immunoSEQ multiplex PCR, yet TCRdb's version contains in-frame clones alone and is incomplete. The sample has 150,000 or so clones; roughly nine tenths are singletons. The germline V and J ends were trimmed by 4 bases and 5 bases, with 8 bases remaining between them. Germline V CDR1 and CDR2: MNHGY, SVAAGI. This CDR3 contains 12 residues. A note on this clone: The target antigen is unknown.

The sample in question was peripheral blood, obtained 28 days after the second AZD1222 dose. This receptor was obtained from an adult who received the AZD1222 COVID-19 vaccine. The V call is TRBV6-9, the J call TRBJ1-2, with D possibly matching TRBD1 (6 bases). CDR3 nucleotides: TGTGCCAGCAGTTTTCAGGGGTATGGCTACACCTTC. It codes for CASSFQGYGYTF.